This T cell receptor beta chain is drawn from a study of sequential checkpoint blockade in melanoma. Repertoires were generated with immunoSEQ multiplex PCR, while TCRdb's copy carries only in-frame clones and drops some. The sample holds some 11,000 clones, approximately 81% seen once. This clone has only a few counts. Treatment here: randomized to nivolumab then ipilimumab (arm A) or the reverse (arm B). From thawed PBMCs, live CD3+CD8+ cells negative for CD19 and CD56 were sorted. The sequence was obtained from a human donor with melanoma. The sequencing used CD8+ T cells sorted from blood (inferred from file names), collected from a patient given nivolumab and ipilimumab in sequence.

DNA of the CDR3: TGCGCCAGCAGCCCCTGGGGGACAGATCCTAACTATGGCTACACCTTC. Translation gives CASSPWGTDPNYGYTF. The V call is TRBV5-1, the J call TRBJ1-2; 7 bases are shared with TRBD1. The CDR3 has 16 amino acids. Losses at the gene ends were 4 bases for V and 0 bases for J; bases not matched to a gene: 9. Per the germline V gene, CDR1 is SGHRS and CDR2 is YFSETQ.